This T cell receptor (beta chain) originates from a study of blood T cell repertoires in COVID-19. Study information: Acute-phase and convalescent COVID-19 samples originated in the United States, Italy and Spain. T cells, B-cell-depleted T cells, or PBMCs provided the cDNA or gDNA that served as material.

While infection was still active, Seattle patients were enrolled and then followed longitudinally. In its sample, this clone was seen a few times. Original handling: Nucleated cell counts were estimated from reference gene primer amplification. Assay used: immunoSEQ multiplex PCR; TCRdb lists only in-frame clones, some missing. V, J and clone size derive from that table, while D and trimming were established from the DNA sequence. Of 410,000 or so clones in the sample, about 88% were seen once. The clonotype originates from a woman between 40 and 55 years old with COVID-19, enrolled during active disease. Source material: peripheral blood.

In DNA form, the CDR3 reads TGTGCCAGCAGTGAGAAGGGGACAGGGGGCTCTTCAGCTTTCTTT. Protein sequence: CASSEKGTGGSSAFF. The chain is built from TRBV6-1 and TRBJ1-1, with 12 bases matching TRBD1. V was pared by 3 bases and J by 10 bases, with 9 bases of the junction left unmatched. The germline V gene has CDR1 MNHNS and CDR2 SASEGT. CDR3 length: 15 amino acids.